This TCR beta chain was recorded in a study of OX40 agonist ivuxolimab in advanced cancers. This CDR3 comprises 12 residues. The germline gives CDR1 SEHNR, CDR2 FQNEAQ (reference sequence). The germline V and J ends were trimmed by 4 bases and 4 bases, with 8 bases remaining between them. Some clones are missing from TCRdb's copy, which holds only in-frame ones; the method was immunoSEQ multiplex PCR. In the table there are 45,000 or so clones, roughly 90% of which are singletons. This receptor was taken from an adult with an advanced solid tumor such as melanoma, head and neck, liver or kidney cancer. This chain connects TRBV7-9 to TRBJ2-7; D unresolved. The specimen comprised CD4+ or CD8+ T cells sorted from blood, sampled in a trial of the OX40 agonist ivuxolimab. Written as DNA, the CDR3 is TGTGCCAGCAGCTCGACGGTATACGAGCAGTACTTC. This translates into CASSSTVYEQYF.